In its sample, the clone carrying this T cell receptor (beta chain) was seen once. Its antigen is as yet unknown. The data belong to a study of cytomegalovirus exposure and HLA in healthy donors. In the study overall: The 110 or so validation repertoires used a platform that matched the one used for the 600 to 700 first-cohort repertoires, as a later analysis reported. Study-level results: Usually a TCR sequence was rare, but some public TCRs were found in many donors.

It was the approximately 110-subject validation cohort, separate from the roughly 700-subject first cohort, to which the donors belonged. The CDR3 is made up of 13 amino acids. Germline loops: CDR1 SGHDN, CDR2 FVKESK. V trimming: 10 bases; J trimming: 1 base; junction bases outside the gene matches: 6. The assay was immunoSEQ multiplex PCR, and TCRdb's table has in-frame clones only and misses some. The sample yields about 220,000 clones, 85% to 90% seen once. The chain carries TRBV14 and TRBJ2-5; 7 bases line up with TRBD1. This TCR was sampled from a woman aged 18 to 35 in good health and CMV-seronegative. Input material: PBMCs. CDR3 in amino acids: CATYRGTQETQYF. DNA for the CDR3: TGTGCCACCTACAGGGGAACCCAAGAGACCCAGTACTTC.